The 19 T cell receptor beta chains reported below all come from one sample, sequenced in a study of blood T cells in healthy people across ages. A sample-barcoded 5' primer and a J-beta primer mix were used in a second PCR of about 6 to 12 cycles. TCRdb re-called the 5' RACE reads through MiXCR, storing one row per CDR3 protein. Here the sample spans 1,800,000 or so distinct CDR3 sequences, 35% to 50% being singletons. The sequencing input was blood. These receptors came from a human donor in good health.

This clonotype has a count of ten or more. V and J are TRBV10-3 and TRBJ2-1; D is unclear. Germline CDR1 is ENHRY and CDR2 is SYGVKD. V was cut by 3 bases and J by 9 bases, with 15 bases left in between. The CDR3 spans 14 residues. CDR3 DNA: TGTGCCATCAGTGACTCCCTGCAGCAAGTTGAGCAGTTCTTC. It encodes CAISDSLQQVEQFF.

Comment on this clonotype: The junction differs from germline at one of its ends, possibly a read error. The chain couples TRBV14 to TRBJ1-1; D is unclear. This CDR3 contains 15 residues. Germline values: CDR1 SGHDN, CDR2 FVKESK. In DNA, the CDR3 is TGTGCCAGCAGCCAAGTAGGAGGGATGAACGCTGAAGCTTTCTTT. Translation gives CASSQVGGMNAEAFF.

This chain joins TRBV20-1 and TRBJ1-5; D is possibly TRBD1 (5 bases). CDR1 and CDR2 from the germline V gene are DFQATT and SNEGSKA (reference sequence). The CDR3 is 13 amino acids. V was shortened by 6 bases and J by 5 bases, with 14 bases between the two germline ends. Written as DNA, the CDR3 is TGCAGTGCCCACGGGACCGTTGATCAGCCCCAGCATTTT. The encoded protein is CSAHGTVDQPQHF.

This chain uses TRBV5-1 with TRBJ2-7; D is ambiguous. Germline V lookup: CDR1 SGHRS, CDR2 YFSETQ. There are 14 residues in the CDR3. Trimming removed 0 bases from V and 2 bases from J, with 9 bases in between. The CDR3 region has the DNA TGCGCCAGCAGCTTGGCACCCAACACCTACGAGCAGTACTTC. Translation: CASSLAPNTYEQYF.

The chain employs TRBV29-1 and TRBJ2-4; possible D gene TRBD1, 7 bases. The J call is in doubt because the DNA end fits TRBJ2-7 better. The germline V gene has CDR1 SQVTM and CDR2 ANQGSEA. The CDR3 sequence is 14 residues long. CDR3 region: CSPCGTASSYEQYF. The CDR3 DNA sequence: TGCAGCCCGTGCGGGACAGCCAGCTCCTACGAGCAGTACTTC.

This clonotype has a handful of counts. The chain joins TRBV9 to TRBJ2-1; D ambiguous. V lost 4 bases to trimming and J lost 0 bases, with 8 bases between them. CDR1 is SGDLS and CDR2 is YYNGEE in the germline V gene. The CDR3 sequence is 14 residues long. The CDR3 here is CASSPHPSYNEQFF. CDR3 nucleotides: TGTGCCAGCAGCCCCCATCCCTCCTACAATGAGCAGTTCTTC.

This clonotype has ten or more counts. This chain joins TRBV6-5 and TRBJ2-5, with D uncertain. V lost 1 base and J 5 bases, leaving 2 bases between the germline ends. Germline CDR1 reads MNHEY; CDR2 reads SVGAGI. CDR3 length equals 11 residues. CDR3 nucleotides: TGTGCCAGCAGTTACTTTGAGACCCAGTACTTC. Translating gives CASSYFETQYF.

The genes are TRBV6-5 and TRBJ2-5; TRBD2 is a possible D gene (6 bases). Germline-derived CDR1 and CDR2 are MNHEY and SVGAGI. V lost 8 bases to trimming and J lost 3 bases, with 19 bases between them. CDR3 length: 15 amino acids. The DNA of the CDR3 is TGTGCCAGCCGGGACTCTTCGACAAATAAAGAGACCCAGTACTTC. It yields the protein CASRDSSTNKETQYF.

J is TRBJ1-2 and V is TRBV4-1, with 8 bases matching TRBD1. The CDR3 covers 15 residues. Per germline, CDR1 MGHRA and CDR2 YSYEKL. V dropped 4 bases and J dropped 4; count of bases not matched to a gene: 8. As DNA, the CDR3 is TGCGCCAGCAGCCTCCAGGACAGGGCCCCCTATGGCTACACCTTC. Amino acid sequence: CASSLQDRAPYGYTF.

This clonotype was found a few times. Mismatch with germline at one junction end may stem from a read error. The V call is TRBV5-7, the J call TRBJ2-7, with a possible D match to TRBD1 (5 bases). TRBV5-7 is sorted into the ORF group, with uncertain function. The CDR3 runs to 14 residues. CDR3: CVSSLSRGLYEQYF. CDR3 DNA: TGTGTCAGCAGCTTGAGTAGGGGCCTCTACGAGCAGTACTTC.

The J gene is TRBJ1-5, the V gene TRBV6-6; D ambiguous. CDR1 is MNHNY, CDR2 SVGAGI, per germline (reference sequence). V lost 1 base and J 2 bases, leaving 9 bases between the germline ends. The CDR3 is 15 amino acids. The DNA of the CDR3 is TGTGCCAGCAGTTACTTCGCTTCGGGCAATCAGCCCCAGCATTTT. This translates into CASSYFASGNQPQHF.

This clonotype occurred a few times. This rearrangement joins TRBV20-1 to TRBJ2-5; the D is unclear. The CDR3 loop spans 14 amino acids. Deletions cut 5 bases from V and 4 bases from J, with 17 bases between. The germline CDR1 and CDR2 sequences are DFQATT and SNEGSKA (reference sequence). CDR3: CSAGPLQSRETQYF. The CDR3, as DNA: TGCAGTGCTGGACCCCTCCAATCACGAGAGACCCAGTACTTC.

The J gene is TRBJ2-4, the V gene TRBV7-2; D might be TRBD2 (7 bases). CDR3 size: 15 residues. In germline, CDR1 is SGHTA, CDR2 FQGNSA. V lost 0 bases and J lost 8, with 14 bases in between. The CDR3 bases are TGTGCCAGCAGCTTAGCATCGGGGGGCCAAGACATTCAGTACTTC. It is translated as CASSLASGGQDIQYF.

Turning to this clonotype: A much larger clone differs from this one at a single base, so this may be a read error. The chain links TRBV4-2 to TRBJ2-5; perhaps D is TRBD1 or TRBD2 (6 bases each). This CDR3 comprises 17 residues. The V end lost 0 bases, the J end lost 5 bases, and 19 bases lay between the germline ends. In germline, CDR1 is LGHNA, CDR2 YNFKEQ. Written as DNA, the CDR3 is TGTGCCAGCAGCCAAGATTTGGGTGGACTGGGGGGCGAGACCCAGTACTTC. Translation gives CASSQDLGGLGGETQYF.

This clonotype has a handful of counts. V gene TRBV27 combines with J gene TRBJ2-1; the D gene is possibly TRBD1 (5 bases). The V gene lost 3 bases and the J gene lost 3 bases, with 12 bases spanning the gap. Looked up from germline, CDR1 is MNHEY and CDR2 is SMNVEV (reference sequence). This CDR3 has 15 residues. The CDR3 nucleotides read TGTGCCAGCAGTTTTCAGGCAGGACACTACAATGAGCAGTTCTTC. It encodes CASSFQAGHYNEQFF.

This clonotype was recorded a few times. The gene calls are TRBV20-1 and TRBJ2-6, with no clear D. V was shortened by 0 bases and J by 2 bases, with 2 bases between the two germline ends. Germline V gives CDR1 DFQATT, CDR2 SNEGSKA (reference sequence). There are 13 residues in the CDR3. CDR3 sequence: CSARDTGANVLTF. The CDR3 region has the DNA TGCAGTGCTAGAGATACTGGGGCCAACGTCCTGACTTTC.

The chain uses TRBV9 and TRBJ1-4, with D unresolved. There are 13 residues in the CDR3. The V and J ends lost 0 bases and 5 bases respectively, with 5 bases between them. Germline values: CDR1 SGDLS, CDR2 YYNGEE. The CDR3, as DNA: TGTGCCAGCAGCGTAGACCAGAATGAAAAACTGTTTTTT. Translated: CASSVDQNEKLFF.

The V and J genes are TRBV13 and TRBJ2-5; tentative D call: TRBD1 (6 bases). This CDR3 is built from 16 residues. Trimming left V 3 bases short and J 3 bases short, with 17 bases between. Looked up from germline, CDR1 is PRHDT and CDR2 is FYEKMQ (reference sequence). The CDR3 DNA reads TGTGCCAGCAGCTTCGGACCGGGGACACAAGAAGAGACCCAGTACTTC. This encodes CASSFGPGTQEETQYF.

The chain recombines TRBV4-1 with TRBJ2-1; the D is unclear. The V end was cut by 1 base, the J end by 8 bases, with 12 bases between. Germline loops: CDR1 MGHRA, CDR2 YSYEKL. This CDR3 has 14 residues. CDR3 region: CASSQGTDWDEQFF. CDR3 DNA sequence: TGCGCCAGCAGCCAAGGAACGGATTGGGATGAGCAGTTCTTC.